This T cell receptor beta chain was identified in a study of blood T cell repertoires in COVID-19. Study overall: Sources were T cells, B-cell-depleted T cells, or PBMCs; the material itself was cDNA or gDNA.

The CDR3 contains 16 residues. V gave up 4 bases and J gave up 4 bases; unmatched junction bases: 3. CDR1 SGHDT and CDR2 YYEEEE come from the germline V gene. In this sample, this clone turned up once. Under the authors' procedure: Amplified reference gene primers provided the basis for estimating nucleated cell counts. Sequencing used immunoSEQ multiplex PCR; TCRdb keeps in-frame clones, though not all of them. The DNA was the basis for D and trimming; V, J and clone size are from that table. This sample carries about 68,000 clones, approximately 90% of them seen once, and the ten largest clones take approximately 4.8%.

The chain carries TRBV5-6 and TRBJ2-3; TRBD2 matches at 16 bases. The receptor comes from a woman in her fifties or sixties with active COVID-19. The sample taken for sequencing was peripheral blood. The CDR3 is CASSGGTSGRADTQYF. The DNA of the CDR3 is TGTGCCAGCAGCGGCGGGACTAGCGGGAGGGCAGATACGCAGTATTTT.